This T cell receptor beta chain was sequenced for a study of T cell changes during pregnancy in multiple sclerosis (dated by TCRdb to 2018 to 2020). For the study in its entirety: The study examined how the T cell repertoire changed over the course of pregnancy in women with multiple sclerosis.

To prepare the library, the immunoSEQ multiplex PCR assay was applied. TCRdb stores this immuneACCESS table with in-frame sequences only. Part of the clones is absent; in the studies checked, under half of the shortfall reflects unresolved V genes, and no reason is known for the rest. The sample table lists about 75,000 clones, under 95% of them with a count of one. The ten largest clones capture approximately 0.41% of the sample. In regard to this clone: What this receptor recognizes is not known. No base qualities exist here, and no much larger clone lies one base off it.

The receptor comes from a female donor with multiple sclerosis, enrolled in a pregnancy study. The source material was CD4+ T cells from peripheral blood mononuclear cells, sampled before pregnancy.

Read as DNA, the sequence is TGTGCCAGCAGCCTGCAGGGGGCTCGATATGGCTACACCTTC. Its protein reads: CASSLQGARYGYTF. The chain employs TRBV7-2 and TRBJ1-2, and TRBD1 matches 8 of the central bases. Germline trimming amounts to 5 bases on V and 5 bases on J, with 7 as the count of junction bases outside the gene matches. Taken from the germline V gene, the CDR1 and CDR2 loops are SGHTA and FQGNSA. Taken from cysteine to phenylalanine, the CDR3 has 14 residues. Just the 42-base CDR3 DNA is kept, in frame starting at base 1.